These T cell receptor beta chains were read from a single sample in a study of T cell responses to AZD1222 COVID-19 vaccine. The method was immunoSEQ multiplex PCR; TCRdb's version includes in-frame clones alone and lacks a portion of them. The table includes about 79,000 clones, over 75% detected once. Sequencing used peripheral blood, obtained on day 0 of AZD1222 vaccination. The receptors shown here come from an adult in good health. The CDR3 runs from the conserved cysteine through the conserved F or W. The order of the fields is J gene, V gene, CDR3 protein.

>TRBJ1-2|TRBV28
CASSSLTPGAKGGYTF
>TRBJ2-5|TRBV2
CASSDPDREVETQYF
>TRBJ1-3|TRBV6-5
CASSYSFRGTGNTIYF
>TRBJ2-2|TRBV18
CASSPGLAGKNTGELFF
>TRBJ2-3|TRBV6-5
CATGTSGGATDTQYF
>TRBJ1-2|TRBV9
CASSVGSPTDGYTF
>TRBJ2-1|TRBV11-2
CASSLDRRTSGRMDEQFF
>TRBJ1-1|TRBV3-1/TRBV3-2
CASSQSYKVYEAFF
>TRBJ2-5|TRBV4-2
CASSQARAGLAGGETQYF
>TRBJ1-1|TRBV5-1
CASSLAENTEAFF
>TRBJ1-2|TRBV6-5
CASGPRGAPNGYTF
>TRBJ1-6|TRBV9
CASTTAPYNSPLHF
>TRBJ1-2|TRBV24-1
CATSVGSYGYTF
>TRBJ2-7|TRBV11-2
CASSLNSGARQVAYEQYF
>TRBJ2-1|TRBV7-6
CASSLETSGSTYNEQFF
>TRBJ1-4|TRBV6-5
CASSSGNEKLFF
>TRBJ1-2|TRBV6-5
CASRRHQGNYGYTF
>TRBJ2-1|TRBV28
CASSWWDRGNEQFF
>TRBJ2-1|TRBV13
CASSLVSQGSYNEQFF
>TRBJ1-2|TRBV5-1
CASSLLTYGYTF
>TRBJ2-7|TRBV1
CTSSQGQGFLRQYF
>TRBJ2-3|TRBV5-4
CASSLGRTSTDTQYF
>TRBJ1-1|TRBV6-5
CASSAPSGTEAFF
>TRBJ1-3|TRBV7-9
CASSSTAGTGVRGNTIYF
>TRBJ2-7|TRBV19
CASRRWGGSGTGDEQYF
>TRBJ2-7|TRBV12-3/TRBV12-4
CASSSIRGEQYF
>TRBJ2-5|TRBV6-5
CASSYGSGGIQETQYF
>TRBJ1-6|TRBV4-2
CASSQGGPITPLHF
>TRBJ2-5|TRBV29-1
CSVGGTGISEETQYF
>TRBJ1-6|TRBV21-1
CASRGCYNSPLHF
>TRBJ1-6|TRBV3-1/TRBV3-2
CASREAGVNSPLHF
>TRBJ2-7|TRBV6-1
CASSEAQDNYEQYF
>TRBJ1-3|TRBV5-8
CASTNRVSGNTIYF
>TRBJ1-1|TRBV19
CASRKGARVAFF
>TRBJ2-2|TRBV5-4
CASSPGTGADTGELFF
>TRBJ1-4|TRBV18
CASSPKTGPNEKLFF
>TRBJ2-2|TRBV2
CASKLTRLALTGELFF
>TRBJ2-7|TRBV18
CASSTQGGLQGVGNEQYF
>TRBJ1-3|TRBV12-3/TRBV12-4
CASTPNGNTIYF
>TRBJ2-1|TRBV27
CASIRYNEQFF
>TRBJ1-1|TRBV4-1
CASSLGTGDEAFF
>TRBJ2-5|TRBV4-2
CASSLNDRGETQYF
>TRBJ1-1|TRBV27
CASRLGVSNTEAFF
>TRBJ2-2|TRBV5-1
CASSFTSGDTGELFF
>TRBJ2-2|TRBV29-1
CSVLQGSGGELFF
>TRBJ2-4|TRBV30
CAWSVDRGTKNIQYF
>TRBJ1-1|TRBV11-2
CASSLGAGNTEAFF
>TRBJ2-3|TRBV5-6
CASSFVHVAGGTDTQYF
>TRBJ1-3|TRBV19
CASRAPPGTGNTIYF
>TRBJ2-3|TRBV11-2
CASRPPLVDTQYF
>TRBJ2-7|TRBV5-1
CASSPGTGNPYEQYF
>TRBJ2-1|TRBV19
CATLKKRAGGLNEQFF
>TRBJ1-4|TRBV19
CASSLAGTGREKLFF
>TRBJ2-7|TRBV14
CASSPMTGTGGYEQYF
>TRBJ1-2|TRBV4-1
CASSQGHLTGFGYTF
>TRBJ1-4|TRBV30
CAWTPLTGYNEKLFF